Below are 21 T cell receptor beta chains sequenced from a single sample in a study of blood T cells in healthy people across ages (dated by TCRdb to 2013 to 2016). The library came from 5' RACE. Sequencer: Illumina HiSeq 2500. A second PCR of roughly 7 to 12 cycles was run with a J-beta primer mix and a sample-barcoded 5' primer. The raw public reads went through TCRdb reprocessing: fastp at Q25, MiXCR clone calling, in-frame beta chains kept. Under each unique CDR3 protein, matching rows form one entry showing the most common genes and DNA. This sample lists over a million distinct CDR3 sequences; around 45% were detected once. Jointly, the top ten make up under 20% of the sample. Sequenced input: blood. The receptors come from an older woman in good health.

This clonotype was seen more than once but under ten times. The chain couples TRBV4-1 to TRBJ2-4; 15 bases map to TRBD2. The V gene end was trimmed by 4 bases and the J gene end by 2 bases; junction bases not matched to a gene: 6. The CDR3 length is 18 residues. Germline CDR1 is MGHRA and CDR2 is YSYEKL. The CDR3 region is CASSPGLAGGPTKNIQYF. Written as DNA, the CDR3 is TGCGCCAGCAGCCCCGGACTAGCGGGAGGGCCGACCAAAAACATTCAGTACTTC.

This chain connects TRBV15 to TRBJ2-3, with no clear D. CDR3 size: 13 residues. The V gene's germline CDR1 is LNHNV and CDR2 YYDKDF (reference sequence). Trimming pared 3 bases from V and 6 bases from J, leaving 10 bases between. CDR3 amino acids: CATSSGKPDTQYF. The CDR3 DNA reads as TGTGCCACCAGCAGCGGCAAACCTGATACGCAGTATTTT.

CDR3 residues: CASSYGAQGTGHGYTF. The CDR3 region has the DNA TGTGCCAGCAGTTACGGGGCTCAAGGGACAGGACACGGCTACACCTTC. The rearrangement uses TRBV6-5 and TRBJ1-2; TRBD1 matches at 8 bases. The CDR3 covers 16 residues. Germline V gives CDR1 MNHEY, CDR2 SVGAGI. Germline trimming cut 2 bases from V and 8 bases from J; bases unmatched to any gene: 13.

This clonotype has more than one count but fewer than ten. V and J are TRBV27 and TRBJ1-2; TRBD1 is a possible D gene (5 bases). V was clipped by 8 bases and J by 4 bases, with 14 bases between them. Germline V CDR1 and CDR2: MNHEY, SMNVEV (reference sequence). The CDR3 is made up of 13 amino acids. The CDR3: CASLGDTGYGYTF. CDR3 bases: TGTGCCAGCCTAGGGGATACCGGCTATGGCTACACCTTC.

A few counts support this clonotype. V usage is TRBV5-1 and J usage is TRBJ1-5; no firm D call. Germline V lookup: CDR1 SGHRS, CDR2 YFSETQ. The V end was cut by 0 bases, the J end by 6 bases, with 7 bases between. The CDR3 loop spans 13 amino acids. The CDR3 DNA sequence: TGCGCCAGCAGCTTGGACCCGGGTCAGCCCCAGCATTTT. Amino acid sequence: CASSLDPGQPQHF.

As concerns this clonotype: This may stem from a read error, because a much larger clone lies one nucleotide away. The V gene is TRBV2, the J gene TRBJ2-1, with TRBD2 matching over 7 bases. The J call is in doubt because the DNA end fits TRBJ2-7 better. The CDR3 sequence is 13 residues long. Germline V gene data show CDR1 as SNHLY and CDR2 as FYNNEI. The CDR3 region has the DNA TGTGCCAGCACAGCGGGGCTGTACAATGAGCAGTACTTC. Its translation: CASTAGLYNEQYF.

The rearrangement links TRBV29-1 to TRBJ2-5; 7 bases line up with TRBD2. The CDR3 consists of 14 residues. The germline gives CDR1 SQVTM, CDR2 ANQGSEA. The V segment lost 6 bases and the J segment 1 base; nucleotides outside the gene matches: 8. CDR3 in DNA: TGCAGCGTCCGGGGGAGGGCCCTCCAAGAGACCCAGTACTTC. Its protein is CSVRGRALQETQYF. Using reference TRBV29-1 and TRBJ2-5 for the parts outside the CDR3, the full variable domain is SAVISQKPSRDICQRGTSLTIQCQVDSQVTMMFWYRQQPGQSLTLIATANQGSEATYESGFVIDKFPISRPNLTFSTLTVSNMSPEDSSIYLCSVRGRALQETQYFGPGTRLLVL.

The rearrangement uses TRBV3-1 and TRBJ2-7, with a possible D match to TRBD1 (6 bases). The germline V gene has CDR1 LGHDT and CDR2 YNNKEL (reference sequence). The CDR3 contains 12 residues. V gave up 10 bases and J gave up 1 base, with 11 bases separating them. For the CDR3, the DNA is TGTGCCACCGGACAGCAGTCCTACGAGCAGTACTTC. Protein product: CATGQQSYEQYF.

This clonotype came up a few times. V gene TRBV5-5 combines with J gene TRBJ1-2; tentatively, D is TRBD1 (5 bases). CDR3 size: 16 residues. Germline lookup yields CDR1 SGHKS and CDR2 YYEKEE (reference sequence). V lost 4 bases to trimming and J lost 7 bases, with 23 bases between them. The CDR3 coding sequence is TGTGCCAGCAGCACAGCTCCGGGGGGGAGACTCACTGGCTACACCTTC. It codes for CASSTAPGGRLTGYTF.

The chain links TRBV5-1 to TRBJ2-5; 7 nucleotides agree with TRBD1. Trimming took 0 bases from V and 5 from J; bases not matched to a gene: 7. The CDR3 consists of 15 residues. Germline CDR1 SGHRS, CDR2 YFSETQ. This CDR3 is CASSLGETGWETQYF. The CDR3 nucleotides are TGCGCCAGCAGCTTGGGAGAGACAGGGTGGGAGACCCAGTACTTC.

The chain employs TRBV6-1 and TRBJ2-7, with D tentatively TRBD2 (5 bases). The ends were cut back, 5 bases at V and 2 bases at J, with 13 bases in the middle. CDR3 size: 14 residues. CDR1 is MNHNS and CDR2 is SASEGT in the germline V gene. This CDR3 reads CASSPFWEPYEQYF. CDR3 in DNA: TGTGCCAGCAGTCCCTTCTGGGAGCCCTACGAGCAGTACTTC.

This clonotype was counted between two and nine times. V and J are TRBV2 and TRBJ2-3; D call uncertain. The CDR3 is made up of 15 amino acids. The germline CDR1 and CDR2 sequences are SNHLY and FYNNEI. The V and J ends lost 1 base and 2 bases respectively, with 10 bases between them. CDR3 amino acids: CASSEDGGSTDTQYF. Here the CDR3 DNA reads TGTGCCAGCAGTGAAGACGGTGGTTCCACAGATACGCAGTATTTT.

Many counts were recorded for this clonotype. The chain joins TRBV15 to TRBJ1-1; maybe TRBD1 (5 bases). The CDR3 has 15 residues. The V gene's germline CDR1 is LNHNV and CDR2 YYDKDF (reference sequence). Trimming shortened V by 3 bases and J by 2 bases, and 13 bases separated the two germline ends. The CDR3 coding sequence is TGTGCCACCAGCAGCTCTTGGAGGGGAAACACTGAAGCTTTCTTT. Amino acids: CATSSSWRGNTEAFF.

V gene TRBV7-8 combines with J gene TRBJ2-1; D is tentatively TRBD1 or TRBD2 (5 bases each). This CDR3 spans 16 amino acids. Germline V gene data show CDR1 as SGHVS and CDR2 as FQNEAQ. With 4 bases removed from V and 4 bases from J, the gap between germline ends came to 17 bases. CDR3 in amino acids: CASSSLGAWEYNEQFF. The CDR3 nucleotides read TGTGCCAGCAGCTCCCTCGGGGCTTGGGAATACAATGAGCAGTTCTTC.

V usage is TRBV28 and J usage is TRBJ2-1, with TRBD1 matching over 7 bases. The CDR3 sequence is 16 residues long. Germline-derived CDR1 and CDR2 are MDHEN and SYDVKM. V shed 5 bases, J shed 8 bases, and the junction held 15 bases outside the gene matches. The CDR3 DNA reads as TGTGCCAGCAGTCGGTGGACAGGTCCGACCCCCCATGAGCAGTTCTTC. Translated: CASSRWTGPTPHEQFF. Together with reference TRBV28 and TRBJ2-1, the CDR3 gives the full variable domain: DVKVTQSSRYLVKRTGEKVFLECVQDMDHENMFWYRQDPGLGLRLIYFSYDVKMKEKGDIPEGYSVSREKKERFSLILESASTNQTSMYLCASSRWTGPTPHEQFFGPGTRLTVL.

The chain joins TRBV13 to TRBJ2-1, with TRBD2 matching 11 bases. V dropped 3 bases and J dropped 7; count of bases not matched to a gene: 5. Germline V gene sequence: CDR1 PRHDT, CDR2 FYEKMQ (reference sequence). The CDR3 has 15 amino acids. The CDR3 reads CASSFIAGGGNEQFF. DNA of the CDR3: TGTGCCAGCAGCTTCATAGCGGGAGGGGGAAATGAGCAGTTCTTC.

This clonotype has just a few counts. The V and J genes are TRBV9 and TRBJ2-7; 8 nucleotides align to TRBD1. Looked up from germline, CDR1 is SGDLS and CDR2 is YYNGEE. This CDR3 comprises 13 residues. V trimming: 3 bases; J trimming: 5 bases; junction bases outside the gene matches: 4. CDR3 loop: CASSGWTGNEQYF. In DNA form, the CDR3 reads TGTGCCAGCAGCGGATGGACAGGGAACGAGCAGTACTTC.

The chain employs TRBV28 and TRBJ1-2; TRBD1 might be the D (5 bases). Per germline, CDR1 MDHEN and CDR2 SYDVKM. V lost 5 bases and J 4 bases, leaving 11 bases between the germline ends. The CDR3 runs 13 residues. The CDR3 protein is CASSTIGAYGYTF. CDR3 DNA sequence: TGTGCCAGCAGTACCATAGGGGCCTATGGCTACACCTTC.

The chain joins TRBV4-1 to TRBJ2-5, with 11 bases aligning to TRBD2. The end of the DNA aligns better with TRBJ2-7, so the J call may be wrong. The length of the CDR3 is 15 residues. Germline loops: CDR1 MGHRA, CDR2 YSYEKL. The CDR3 loop is CASSQIAGGQDEQYF. Written as DNA, the CDR3 is TGCGCCAGCAGCCAGATAGCGGGGGGGCAGGACGAGCAGTACTTC.

This clonotype was seen a few times. The gene calls are TRBV9 and TRBJ2-7; unclear D gene. The CDR3 has 17 residues. From germline, CDR1 is SGDLS and CDR2 YYNGEE. V lost 0 bases, J lost 0 bases, and 16 bases lay in between. The CDR3 DNA sequence: TGTGCCAGCAGCGTAGGAGTAGGCACCTTAAGCTCCTACGAGCAGTACTTC. Translating gives CASSVGVGTLSSYEQYF.

In this sample, this clonotype turned up a few times. The chain recombines TRBV9 with TRBJ2-5; maybe TRBD2 (5 bases). Trimming removed 4 bases from V and 9 bases from J, with 19 bases in between. This CDR3 has 14 amino acids. The germline V gene encodes CDR1 SGDLS and CDR2 YYNGEE. The CDR3 protein is CASSPAYGLGAQYF. CDR3 bases: TGTGCCAGCAGCCCCGCGTATGGGCTCGGGGCCCAGTACTTC.